Following are 30 T cell receptor beta chains from one sample sequenced in a study of vaccination and CD4 T cells after COVID-19. Sequencing of the DNA from cultured CD4+ T cells was carried out with the Oncomine TCR Beta short-read assay. TCRdb ran MiXCR on the PCR reads and lists one entry per CDR3 protein. The table records approximately 21,000 distinct CDR3 sequences, roughly 29% of them present only once. Stated treatment: roughly 10-day PBMC culture with coronavirus spike peptide pools or control peptides (ViraFEST assay). Their specific antigens are unknown. Sequencing used cultured CD4+ T cells from blood. The receptors derive from a human donor with COVID-19.

The rearrangement uses TRBV4-3 and TRBJ2-5; possibly TRBD1 for D (5 bases). V was pared by 2 bases and J by 4 bases, with 11 bases between. There are 14 residues in the CDR3. Germline assignment: CDR1 LGHNA and CDR2 YSLEER. This chain's CDR3 is CASSQSAGLETQYF. In DNA form, the CDR3 reads TGCGCCAGCAGCCAATCTGCAGGGTTAGAGACCCAGTACTTC.

This clonotype was detected only a few times. The chain combines TRBV20-1 with TRBJ1-4, with D perhaps matching TRBD1 (6 bases). V was cut by 6 bases and J by 1 base, with 15 bases left in between. CDR1 and CDR2 (germline): DFQATT, SNEGSKA (reference sequence). This CDR3 comprises 15 residues. The CDR3 DNA reads TGCAGTGCGACCCGGGGGGCGGGAACTAATGAAAAACTGTTTTTT. Encoded protein: CSATRGAGTNEKLFF.

This clonotype showed up just a few times. The chain combines TRBV20-1 with TRBJ1-1; D possibly corresponds to TRBD1 (6 bases). Germline assignment: CDR1 DFQATT and CDR2 SNEGSKA (reference sequence). V was pared by 3 bases and J by 7 bases, with 24 bases between. The CDR3 covers 16 residues. CDR3 region: CSASHPVEGVKGEAFF. The CDR3 DNA reads as TGCAGTGCTAGTCACCCCGTAGAGGGGGTCAAGGGTGAAGCTTTCTTT.

V and J are TRBV10-3 and TRBJ2-7; weak D call: TRBD2 (7 bases). The ends were cut back, 6 bases at V and 3 bases at J, with 12 bases in the middle. The CDR3 covers 13 residues. In germline, CDR1 is ENHRY, CDR2 SYGVKD. The CDR3 protein is CAIRGGAGYEQYF. As DNA, the CDR3 is TGTGCCATCAGAGGGGGGGCGGGCTACGAGCAGTACTTC.

This clonotype came up a few times. The J gene is TRBJ2-5, the V gene TRBV27; the D gene could be TRBD1 or TRBD2 (6 bases each). Germline V gene data show CDR1 as MNHEY and CDR2 as SMNVEV (reference sequence). V was trimmed by 2 bases and J by 5 bases, leaving 27 bases between them. The CDR3 consists of 19 residues. The CDR3, as DNA: TGTGCCAGCAGTTTAAGGGGGGAGCGGGCAAGAATCTCCTGGGAGACCCAGTACTTC. Its protein is CASSLRGERARISWETQYF.

This clonotype was detected only a few times. The CDR3 DNA follows: TGTGCCAGCAGCTTAGCTCGGACTAGCGGGGGGGCCGCAGATACGCAGTATTTT. This gives the protein CASSLARTSGGAADTQYF. V usage is TRBV11-1 and J usage is TRBJ2-3, with TRBD2 matching 15 bases. Looked up from germline, CDR1 is SGHAT and CDR2 is FQDESV (reference sequence). Losses at the gene ends were 0 bases for V and 4 bases for J; bases not matched to a gene: 5. The CDR3 sequence is 18 residues long.

This clonotype was seen more than once but under ten times. The V gene is TRBV20-1, the J gene TRBJ2-1, with 12 bases fitting TRBD2. The CDR3 sequence is 18 residues long. The trim removed 0 bases at V and 4 bases at J, leaving 10 bases unmatched. CDR1 is DFQATT and CDR2 is SNEGSKA in the germline V gene (reference sequence). In DNA, the CDR3 is TGCAGTGCTAGAGATTTTGCCGGACTAGCGGGGCGGTACAATGAGCAGTTCTTC. Protein product: CSARDFAGLAGRYNEQFF.

This clonotype has just a few counts. The V gene is TRBV11-2, the J gene TRBJ1-2, with D possibly TRBD1 on 5 matching bases. The CDR3 is 15 amino acids. Trimming took off 5 bases at V and 6 bases at J, with 19 bases between the two ends. The V gene's germline CDR1 is SGHAT and CDR2 FQNNGV. The CDR3 sequence: CASSPQPRTFDGYTF. The CDR3 region has the DNA TGTGCCAGCAGCCCCCAACCCCGGACATTCGATGGCTACACCTTC.

To note about this clonotype: At one end, the junction sequence differs from germline, possibly due to a read error. The chain has TRBV7-2 and TRBJ1-5; D call uncertain. Germline lookup yields CDR1 SGHTA and CDR2 FQGNSA. The CDR3 length is 13 residues. CDR3 amino acids: CASSLDPDQRQHF. In nucleotides, the CDR3 is TGTGCCAGCAGCTTAGACCCGGATCAGCGCCAGCATTTT.

This clonotype was counted between two and nine times. The chain employs TRBV11-3 and TRBJ2-2; D remains unclear. CDR1 and CDR2 from the germline V gene are SGHNT and YENEEA. CDR3 length: 13 residues. Trimming shortened V by 3 bases and J by 5 bases, and 7 bases separated the two germline ends. CDR3 region: CASSLDGTGELFF. The CDR3 DNA reads as TGTGCCAGCAGCTTGGACGGAACCGGGGAGCTGTTTTTT.

This clonotype was seen more than once but under ten times. The chain links TRBV20-1 to TRBJ2-2; the match to TRBD2 covers 13 bases. The germline V gene has CDR1 DFQATT and CDR2 SNEGSKA (reference sequence). CDR3 size: 14 residues. With 6 bases clipped from V and 5 bases from J, the junction kept 3 bases outside the gene matches. The CDR3 protein is CSARLAGGTGELFF. The DNA for the CDR3 is TGCAGTGCAAGACTAGCGGGGGGTACCGGGGAGCTGTTTTTT.

This clonotype has a handful of counts. The chain is built from TRBV21-1 and TRBJ2-2; TRBD2, the D gene given by the table, was not confirmed from the DNA. TRBV21-1 is annotated as a pseudogene. The CDR3 sequence is 14 residues long. In DNA form, the CDR3 reads TGTGCCAGCAGCAACGGAGGGTTCACCGGGGAGCTGTTTTTT. Translation gives CASSNGGFTGELFF.

This clonotype has only a few counts. V usage is TRBV11-2 and J usage is TRBJ2-5; TRBD2 aligns across 10 bases. Germline V lookup: CDR1 SGHAT, CDR2 FQNNGV. Trimming at V came to 1 base and at J to 4 bases, leaving 6 bases not matched to a gene. The CDR3 covers 16 residues. The DNA of the CDR3 is TGTGCCAGCAGCTTAGCACAAGTAGCGGGGGGAGAGACCCAGTACTTC. Its protein is CASSLAQVAGGETQYF.

This sequence joins TRBV11-3 and TRBJ2-1; 9 bases are shared with TRBD2. The germline V gene encodes CDR1 SGHNT and CDR2 YENEEA. The CDR3 is 16 residues long. J gave up 7 bases and V 1 base, and 8 bases lay outside the gene matches. CDR3 amino acids: CASSLAGGGAGNEQFF. In DNA form, the CDR3 reads TGTGCCAGCAGCTTAGCCGGCGGGGGGGCAGGGAATGAGCAGTTCTTC. Filled out from reference TRBV11-3 and TRBJ2-1, the complete variable domain reads EAGVVQSPRYKIIEKKQPVAFWCNPISGHNTLYWYLQNLGQGPELLIRYENEEAVDDSQLPKDRFSAERLKGVDSTLKIQPAELGDSAVYLCASSLAGGGAGNEQFFGPGTRLTVL.

This clonotype was counted a few times. V is TRBV20-1 and J is TRBJ2-7, with a possible D match to TRBD2 (5 bases). V lost 4 bases and J 0 bases, leaving 16 bases between the germline ends. Germline V gives CDR1 DFQATT, CDR2 SNEGSKA (reference sequence). The CDR3 has 15 amino acids. CDR3 nucleotide sequence: TGCAGTGCTATTGAACGGCGGGCGAGCTCCTACGAGCAGTACTTC. Residues: CSAIERRASSYEQYF.

In this sample, this clonotype turned up a few times. The chain combines TRBV20-1 with TRBJ1-1; TRBD1 is a possible D gene (6 bases). There are 13 residues in the CDR3. V lost 5 bases, J lost 1 base, and 11 bases lay in between. CDR1 and CDR2 from the germline V gene are DFQATT and SNEGSKA (reference sequence). CDR3 DNA sequence: TGCAGTGCTCCACAGGGACCGAACACTGAAGCTTTCTTT. Its translation is CSAPQGPNTEAFF.

CDR3 sequence: CSASDRENYGYTF. The CDR3 DNA sequence: TGCAGTGCTAGCGACAGGGAAAACTATGGCTACACCTTC. The J gene is TRBJ1-2, the V gene TRBV20-1; 7 bases match TRBD1. This CDR3 is 13 amino acids long. The ends lost 3 bases at V and 2 bases at J; junction bases unmatched: 3. CDR1 and CDR2 (germline): DFQATT, SNEGSKA (reference sequence).

This clonotype is deemed medium-sized. The V and J genes are TRBV20-1 and TRBJ1-5; D is possibly TRBD1 (6 bases). Trimming took 6 bases from V and 6 from J, leaving 21 bases between them. CDR1 and CDR2 (germline): DFQATT, SNEGSKA (reference sequence). The CDR3 consists of 15 residues. The CDR3 protein is CSARKINLQGQPQHF. As DNA, the CDR3 is TGCAGTGCCCGAAAAATCAACCTACAGGGTCAGCCCCAGCATTTT.

This chain connects TRBV18 to TRBJ2-1; D is unclear. V was pared by 3 bases and J by 9 bases, with 9 bases between. The CDR3 runs to 12 residues. Germline CDR1 and CDR2: KGHSH and LQKENI. The CDR3 here is CASSPLAGEQFF. Here the CDR3 DNA reads TGTGCCAGCTCACCCCTGGCTGGTGAGCAGTTCTTC.

Of note for this clonotype: The junction does not match germline at one end; this may be a read error. This sequence joins TRBV19 and TRBJ1-6; D is unresolved. From germline, CDR1 is LNHDA and CDR2 SQIVND (reference sequence). CDR3 size: 12 residues. The CDR3, as DNA: TGTGCCAGTAGTATGCAGGCTTCACCCCTCCGCTTT. Amino acid sequence: CASSMQASPLRF.

The chain has TRBV12-5 and TRBJ2-5, with D unclear. The CDR3 covers 14 residues. CDR1 and CDR2 from the germline V gene are LGHNT and FRNRAP. V shed 9 bases and J shed 0 bases, with 14 bases lying between them. The CDR3 loop reads CASVGSMYQETQYF. The CDR3 bases are TGTGCTAGCGTAGGGTCTATGTACCAAGAGACCCAGTACTTC.

This clonotype was detected only a few times. This sequence joins TRBV24-1 and TRBJ1-5; 11 nucleotides line up with TRBD1. The J segment lost 6 bases and the V segment lost 9 bases, leaving 6 bases of the junction unmatched. The CDR3 extends over 14 amino acids. Germline CDR1 and CDR2: KGHDR and SFDVKD. CDR3 loop: CATAGQGAGQPQHF. CDR3 DNA sequence: TGTGCCACCGCCGGACAGGGGGCGGGTCAGCCCCAGCATTTT.

There are a few counts of this clonotype. The chain combines TRBV4-1 with TRBJ1-5, with D maybe TRBD1 (6 bases). The V and J ends lost 2 bases and 2 bases respectively, with 19 bases between them. The CDR3 runs 18 residues. CDR1 is MGHRA, CDR2 YSYEKL, per germline. CDR3 loop: CASSQRGTVEEGNQPQHF. The CDR3 nucleotides are TGCGCCAGCAGCCAAAGGGGGACGGTGGAGGAAGGCAATCAGCCCCAGCATTTT.

This chain links TRBV2 with TRBJ1-2; 7 positions agree with TRBD1. J lost 1 base, V lost 4 bases, and 6 bases had no gene match. The CDR3 is made up of 15 amino acids. Germline V CDR1 and CDR2: SNHLY, FYNNEI. The CDR3 here is CASSGGQSYNYGYTF. Written as DNA, the CDR3 is TGTGCCAGCAGTGGGGGACAGTCCTATAACTATGGCTACACCTTC.

This chain connects TRBV6-1 to TRBJ2-7, with 10 bases fitting TRBD1. V lost 6 bases to trimming and J lost 6 bases; unmatched junction nucleotides: 11. Germline loops: CDR1 MNHNS, CDR2 SASEGT. This CDR3 region has 15 residues. CDR3 residues: CASSPTTGGRVEQYF. CDR3 coding DNA: TGTGCCAGCAGCCCTACGACAGGGGGCAGGGTCGAGCAGTACTTC.

The chain employs TRBV18 and TRBJ2-3; maybe TRBD2 (7 bases). Germline V gives CDR1 KGHSH, CDR2 LQKENI. The CDR3 totals 16 residues. V was cut by 3 bases and J by 3 bases, with 16 bases left in between. CDR3 loop: CASSPMIGGATDTQYF. In DNA form, the CDR3 reads TGTGCCAGCTCACCGATGATAGGGGGGGCGACAGATACGCAGTATTTT.

This clonotype has just a few counts. The chain combines TRBV6-2 or TRBV6-3 with TRBJ1-1; D call uncertain. The CDR3 runs 14 residues. Germline V lookup: CDR1 MNHEY, CDR2 SVGEGT. V dropped 5 bases and J dropped 1 base, with 11 bases sitting between them. The CDR3 nucleotides read TGTGCCAGCAGTCCTGCCCCAGGGAACACTGAAGCTTTCTTT. Translating it yields CASSPAPGNTEAFF.

This rearrangement joins TRBV7-9 to TRBJ1-6; possibly TRBD1 for D (6 bases). V lost 5 bases and J lost 5, with 16 bases in between. The CDR3 covers 16 residues. The germline CDR1 and CDR2 sequences are SEHNR and FQNEAQ (reference sequence). The CDR3 region is CASSPLGQINNSPLHF. The CDR3 region has the DNA TGTGCCAGCAGCCCCCTGGGACAAATAAATAATTCACCCCTCCACTTT.

In its sample, this clonotype ranks as medium-sized. V gene TRBV20-1 combines with J gene TRBJ1-5; 8 bases line up with TRBD1. The CDR3 is 15 amino acids. The germline CDR1 and CDR2 sequences are DFQATT and SNEGSKA (reference sequence). The trim removed 6 bases at V and 2 bases at J, leaving 9 bases unmatched. In nucleotides, the CDR3 is TGCAGTGCCTCAACAGAACAGGGGGGCAATCAGCCCCAGCATTTT. It yields the protein CSASTEQGGNQPQHF.

Only a few counts were recorded for this clonotype. This rearrangement joins TRBV23-1 to TRBJ2-7; D may be TRBD1 or TRBD2 (5 bases each). TRBV23-1 is identified as an open reading frame with a role that is uncertain. Trimming took 7 bases from V and 0 from J, leaving 13 bases between them. The CDR3 length is 14 residues. DNA for the CDR3: TGCGCCAGCACTCGCCGGGGCTACTCCTACGAGCAGTACTTC. This codes for CASTRRGYSYEQYF.